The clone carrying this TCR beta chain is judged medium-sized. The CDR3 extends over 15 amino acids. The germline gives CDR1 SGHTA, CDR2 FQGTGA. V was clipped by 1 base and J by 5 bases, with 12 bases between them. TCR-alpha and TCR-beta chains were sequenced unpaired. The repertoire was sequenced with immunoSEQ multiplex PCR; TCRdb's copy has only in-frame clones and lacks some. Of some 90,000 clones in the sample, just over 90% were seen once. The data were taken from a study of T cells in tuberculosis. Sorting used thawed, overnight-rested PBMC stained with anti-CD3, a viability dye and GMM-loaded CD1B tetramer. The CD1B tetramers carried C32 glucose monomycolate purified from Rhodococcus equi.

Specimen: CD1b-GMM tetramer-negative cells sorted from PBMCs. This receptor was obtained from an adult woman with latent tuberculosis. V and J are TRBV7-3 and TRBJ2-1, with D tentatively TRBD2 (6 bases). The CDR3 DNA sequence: TGTGCCAGCAGCTTAAGCGGGGTCGGGAACAATGAGCAGTTCTTC. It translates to CASSLSGVGNNEQFF. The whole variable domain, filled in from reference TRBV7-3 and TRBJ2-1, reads GAGVSQTPSNKVTEKGKYVELRCDPISGHTALYWYRQSLGQGPEFLIYFQGTGAADDSGLPNDRFFAVRPEGSVSTLKIQRTERGDSAVYLCASSLSGVGNNEQFFGPGTRLTVL.